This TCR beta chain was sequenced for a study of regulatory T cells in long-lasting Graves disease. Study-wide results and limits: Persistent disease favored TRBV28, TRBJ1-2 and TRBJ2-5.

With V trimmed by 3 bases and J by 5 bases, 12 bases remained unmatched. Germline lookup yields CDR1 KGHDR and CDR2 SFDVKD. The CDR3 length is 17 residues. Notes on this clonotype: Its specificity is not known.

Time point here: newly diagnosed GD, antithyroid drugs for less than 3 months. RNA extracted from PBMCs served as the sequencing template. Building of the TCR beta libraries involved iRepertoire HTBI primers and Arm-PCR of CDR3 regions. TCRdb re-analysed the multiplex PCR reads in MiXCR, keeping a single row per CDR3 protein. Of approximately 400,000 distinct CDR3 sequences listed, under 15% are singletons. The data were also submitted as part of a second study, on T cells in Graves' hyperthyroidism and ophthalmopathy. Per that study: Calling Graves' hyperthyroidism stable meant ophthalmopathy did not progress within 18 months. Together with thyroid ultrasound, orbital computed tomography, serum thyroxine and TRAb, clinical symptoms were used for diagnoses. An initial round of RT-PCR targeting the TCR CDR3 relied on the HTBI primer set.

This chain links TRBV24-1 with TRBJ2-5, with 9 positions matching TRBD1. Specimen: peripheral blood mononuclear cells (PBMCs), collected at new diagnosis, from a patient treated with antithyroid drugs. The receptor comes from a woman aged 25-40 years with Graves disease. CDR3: CATSDPTGTGILETQYF. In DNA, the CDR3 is TGTGCCACCAGTGATCCGACCGGGACAGGGATCTTGGAGACCCAGTACTTC.